This TCR beta chain originates from a study of cytomegalovirus exposure and HLA in healthy donors. The primer mix had 60 Vbeta and 13 Jbeta primers. TCRdb keeps only in-frame clones here, not all; method: immunoSEQ multiplex PCR. The sample has 150,000 to 200,000 clones; 60% to 80% are singletons. The germline V gene has CDR1 SGHRS and CDR2 YFSETQ. V shed 5 bases and J 10 bases; nucleotides not matched to a gene: 17. There are 17 residues in the CDR3. The specimen was PBMCs. The sequence was obtained from a man over 45 in good health and CMV-seropositive. The rearrangement joins TRBV5-1 to TRBJ2-1; TRBD2 agrees at 11 bases. The CDR3 loop is CASRSRTSGGSPGEQFF. The CDR3 bases are TGCGCCAGCAGGTCCCGCACTAGCGGGGGCTCGCCAGGCGAGCAGTTCTTC.